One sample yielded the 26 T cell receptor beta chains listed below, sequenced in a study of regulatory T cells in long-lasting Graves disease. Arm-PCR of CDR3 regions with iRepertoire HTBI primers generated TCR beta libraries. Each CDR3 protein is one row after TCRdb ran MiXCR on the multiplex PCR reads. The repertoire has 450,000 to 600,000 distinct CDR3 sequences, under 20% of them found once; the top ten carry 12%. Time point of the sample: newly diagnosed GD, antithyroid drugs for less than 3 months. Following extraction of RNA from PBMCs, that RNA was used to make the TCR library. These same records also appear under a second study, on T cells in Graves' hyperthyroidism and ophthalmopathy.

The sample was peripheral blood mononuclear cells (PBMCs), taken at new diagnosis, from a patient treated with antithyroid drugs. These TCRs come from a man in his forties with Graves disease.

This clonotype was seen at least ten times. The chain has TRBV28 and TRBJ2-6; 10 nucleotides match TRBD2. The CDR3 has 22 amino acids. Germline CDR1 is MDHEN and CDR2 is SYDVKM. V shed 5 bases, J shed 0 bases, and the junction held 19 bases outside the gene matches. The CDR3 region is CASSHLPGLAFGETSGANVLTF. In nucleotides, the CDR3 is TGTGCCAGCAGTCACCTTCCGGGACTAGCGTTTGGGGAAACCTCTGGGGCCAACGTCCTGACTTTC. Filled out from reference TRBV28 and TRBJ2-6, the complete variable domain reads DVKVTQSSRYLVKRTGEKVFLECVQDMDHENMFWYRQDPGLGLRLIYFSYDVKMKEKGDIPEGYSVSREKKERFSLILESASTNQTSMYLCASSHLPGLAFGETSGANVLTFGAGSRLTVL.

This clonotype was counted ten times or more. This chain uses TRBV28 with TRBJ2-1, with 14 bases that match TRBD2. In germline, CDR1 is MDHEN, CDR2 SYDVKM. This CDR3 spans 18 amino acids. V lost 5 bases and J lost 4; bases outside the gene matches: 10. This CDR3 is CASSRLGLAGVSYNEQFF. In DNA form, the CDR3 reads TGTGCCAGCAGTCGCTTGGGACTAGCGGGAGTCTCTTACAATGAGCAGTTCTTC.

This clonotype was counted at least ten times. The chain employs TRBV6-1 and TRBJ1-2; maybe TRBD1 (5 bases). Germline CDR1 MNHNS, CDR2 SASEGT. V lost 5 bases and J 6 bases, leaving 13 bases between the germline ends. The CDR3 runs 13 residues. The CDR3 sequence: CASSPQGSHGYTF. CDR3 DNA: TGTGCCAGCAGTCCCCAGGGATCTCATGGCTACACCTTC.

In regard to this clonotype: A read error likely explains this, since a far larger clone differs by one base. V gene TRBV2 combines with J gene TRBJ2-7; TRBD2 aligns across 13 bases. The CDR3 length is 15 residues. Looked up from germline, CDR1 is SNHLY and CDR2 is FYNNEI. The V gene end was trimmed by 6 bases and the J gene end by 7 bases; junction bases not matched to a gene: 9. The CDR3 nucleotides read TGTGCCAGCAGATCACTAGCGGGAGGGCACAATGAGCAGTACTTC. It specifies CASRSLAGGHNEQYF. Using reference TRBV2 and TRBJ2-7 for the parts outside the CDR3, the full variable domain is EPEVTQTPSHQVTQMGQEVILRCVPISNHLYFYWYRQILGQKVEFLVSFYNNEISEKSEIFDDQFSVERPDGSNFTLKIRSTKLEDSAMYFCASRSLAGGHNEQYFGPGTRLTVT.

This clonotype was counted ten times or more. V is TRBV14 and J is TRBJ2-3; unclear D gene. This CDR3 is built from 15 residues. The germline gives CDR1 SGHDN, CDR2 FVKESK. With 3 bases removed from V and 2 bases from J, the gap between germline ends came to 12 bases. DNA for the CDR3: TGTGCCAGCAGCCACGCCTCGATTACCACAGATACGCAGTATTTT. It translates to CASSHASITTDTQYF.

The CDR3 reads CASSQEGGTSGSNGNEQFF. As DNA, the CDR3 is TGTGCCAGCAGCCAAGAGGGCGGGACTAGCGGGAGTAATGGCAATGAGCAGTTCTTC. The J gene is TRBJ2-1, the V gene TRBV4-2; 14 bases match TRBD2. This CDR3 has 19 residues. The V gene end was trimmed by 0 bases and the J gene end by 6 bases; junction bases not matched to a gene: 10. Germline CDR1 reads LGHNA; CDR2 reads YNFKEQ.

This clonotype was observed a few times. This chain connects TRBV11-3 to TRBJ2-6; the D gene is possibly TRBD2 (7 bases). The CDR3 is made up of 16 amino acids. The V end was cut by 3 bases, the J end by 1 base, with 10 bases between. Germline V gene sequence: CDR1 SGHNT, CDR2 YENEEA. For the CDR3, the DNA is TGTGCCAGCAGCTTTGGGGGGGCTTCTGGGGCCAACGTCCTGACTTTC. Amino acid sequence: CASSFGGASGANVLTF.

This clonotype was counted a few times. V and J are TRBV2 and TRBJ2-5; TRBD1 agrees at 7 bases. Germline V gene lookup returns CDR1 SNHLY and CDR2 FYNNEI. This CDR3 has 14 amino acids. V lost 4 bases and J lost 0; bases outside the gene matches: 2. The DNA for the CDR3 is TGTGCCAGCAGTGTGGGACAGTACCAAGAGACCCAGTACTTC. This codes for CASSVGQYQETQYF.

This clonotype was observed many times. The CDR3 sequence is CRLKDRTNTEAFF. The DNA of the CDR3 is TGCAGACTCAAAGACCGGACGAACACTGAAGCTTTCTTT. The chain combines TRBV20-1 with TRBJ1-1, with D uncertain. The length of the CDR3 is 13 residues. Germline V gene lookup returns CDR1 DFQATT and CDR2 SNEGSKA (reference sequence).

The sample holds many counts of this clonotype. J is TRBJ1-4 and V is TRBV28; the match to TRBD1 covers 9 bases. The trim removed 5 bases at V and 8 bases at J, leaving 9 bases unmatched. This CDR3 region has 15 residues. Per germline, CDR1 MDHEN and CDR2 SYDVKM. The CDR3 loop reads CASSILGQGYEKLFF. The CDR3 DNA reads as TGTGCCAGCAGTATACTCGGACAGGGGTACGAAAAACTGTTTTTT.

CDR3 sequence (DNA): TGTGCCAGCAGCTATACAGGTCGGGAGGAAAAACTGTTTTTT. It yields the protein CASSYTGREEKLFF. V gene TRBV7-9 combines with J gene TRBJ1-4; perhaps TRBD1 as D (5 bases). The CDR3 runs to 14 residues. CDR1 and CDR2 from the germline V gene are SEHNR and FQNEAQ (reference sequence). The V and J ends lost 4 bases and 8 bases respectively, with 14 bases between them.

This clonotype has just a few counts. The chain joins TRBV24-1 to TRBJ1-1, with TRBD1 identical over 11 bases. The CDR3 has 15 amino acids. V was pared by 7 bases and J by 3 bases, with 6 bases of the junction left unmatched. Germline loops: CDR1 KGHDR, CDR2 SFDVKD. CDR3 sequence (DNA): TGTGCCACCAGCGGGGGACAGGGGGAGGACACTGAAGCTTTCTTT. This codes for CATSGGQGEDTEAFF.

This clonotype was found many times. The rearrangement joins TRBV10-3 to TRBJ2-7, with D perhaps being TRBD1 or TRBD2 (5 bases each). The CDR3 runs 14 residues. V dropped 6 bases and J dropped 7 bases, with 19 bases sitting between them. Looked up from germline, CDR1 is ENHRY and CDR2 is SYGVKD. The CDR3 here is CAIRAMSGAGEQYF. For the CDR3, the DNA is TGTGCCATCAGAGCCATGTCCGGGGCGGGTGAGCAGTACTTC.

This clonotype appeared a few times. The DNA for the CDR3 is TGCAGCGTTGAAGGCGGGAGGGTCTACGAGCAGTACTTC. This sequence encodes CSVEGGRVYEQYF. V usage is TRBV29-1 and J usage is TRBJ2-7, with 9 bases aligning to TRBD2. The CDR3 spans 13 residues. Unmatched junction bases numbered 1, after V lost 1 base and J lost 3 bases. Germline assignment: CDR1 SQVTM and CDR2 ANQGSEA.

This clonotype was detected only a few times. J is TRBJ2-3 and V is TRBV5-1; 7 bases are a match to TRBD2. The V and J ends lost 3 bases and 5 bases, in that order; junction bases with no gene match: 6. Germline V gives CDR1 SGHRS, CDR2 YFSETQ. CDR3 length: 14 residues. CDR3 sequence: CASSSSGLQDTQYF. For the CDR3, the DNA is TGCGCCAGCAGCTCCTCGGGACTACAAGATACGCAGTATTTT.

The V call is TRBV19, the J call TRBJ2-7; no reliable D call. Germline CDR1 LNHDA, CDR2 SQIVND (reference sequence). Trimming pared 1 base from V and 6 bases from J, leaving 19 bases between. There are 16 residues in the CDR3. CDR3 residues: CASSIGYSPSSGEQYF. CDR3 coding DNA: TGTGCCAGTAGTATAGGCTACAGCCCCAGCTCTGGCGAGCAGTACTTC.

The CDR3 DNA sequence: TGTGCCAGTAGTATACGACCTCTGTCCGGTTCGGCCCAGCATTTT. Amino acids: CASSIRPLSGSAQHF. The V gene is TRBV19, the J gene TRBJ1-5; D remains ambiguous. Germline V gives CDR1 LNHDA, CDR2 SQIVND (reference sequence). The CDR3 runs 15 residues. Trimming removed 2 bases from V and 11 bases from J, with 19 bases in between.

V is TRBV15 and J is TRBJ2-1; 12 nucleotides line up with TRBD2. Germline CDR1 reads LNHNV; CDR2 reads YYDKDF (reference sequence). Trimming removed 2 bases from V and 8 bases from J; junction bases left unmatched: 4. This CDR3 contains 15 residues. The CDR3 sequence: CATSRSSGGGHEQFF. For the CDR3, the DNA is TGTGCCACCAGCAGATCTAGCGGGGGGGGACATGAGCAGTTCTTC.

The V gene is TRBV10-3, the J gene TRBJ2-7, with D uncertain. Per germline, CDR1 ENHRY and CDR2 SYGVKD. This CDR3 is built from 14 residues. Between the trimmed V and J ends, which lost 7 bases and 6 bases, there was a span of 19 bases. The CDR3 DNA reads TGTGCCATCACCTACGACCAGGTTTCTTCCGAGCAGTACTTC. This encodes CAITYDQVSSEQYF.

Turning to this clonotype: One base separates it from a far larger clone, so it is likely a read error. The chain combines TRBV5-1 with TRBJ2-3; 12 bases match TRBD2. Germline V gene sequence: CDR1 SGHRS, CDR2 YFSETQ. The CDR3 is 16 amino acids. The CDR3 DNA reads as TGTGCCAGCAGACTTCTAGCGGGAGGGCCCACAGATACGCAGTATTTT. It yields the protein CASRLLAGGPTDTQYF. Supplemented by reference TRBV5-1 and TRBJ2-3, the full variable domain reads KAGVTQTPRYLIKTRGQQVTLSCSPISGHRSVSWYQQTPGQGLQFLFEYFSETQRNKGNFPGRFSGRQFSNSRSEMNVSTLELGDSALYLCASRLLAGGPTDTQYFGPGTRLTVL.

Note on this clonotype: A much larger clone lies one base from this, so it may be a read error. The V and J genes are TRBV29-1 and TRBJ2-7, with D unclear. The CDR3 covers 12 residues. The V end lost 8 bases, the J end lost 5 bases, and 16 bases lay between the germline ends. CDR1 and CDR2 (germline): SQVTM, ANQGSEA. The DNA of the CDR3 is TGCAGCATAAGGAAATGGAACGACGAGCAGTACTTC. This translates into CSIRKWNDEQYF.

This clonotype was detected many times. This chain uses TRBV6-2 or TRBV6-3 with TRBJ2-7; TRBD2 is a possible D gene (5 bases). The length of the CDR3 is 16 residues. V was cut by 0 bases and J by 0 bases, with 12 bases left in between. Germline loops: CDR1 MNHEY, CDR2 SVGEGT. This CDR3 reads CASSYSRRVPSYEQYF. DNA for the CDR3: TGTGCCAGCAGTTACTCGAGGCGGGTACCCTCCTACGAGCAGTACTTC.

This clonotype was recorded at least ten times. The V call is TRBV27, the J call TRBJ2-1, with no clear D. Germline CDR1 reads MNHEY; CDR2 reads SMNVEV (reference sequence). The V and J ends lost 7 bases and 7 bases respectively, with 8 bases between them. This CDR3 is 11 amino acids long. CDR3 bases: TGTGCCAGCAAACTGTGGAATGAGCAGTTCTTC. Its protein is CASKLWNEQFF.

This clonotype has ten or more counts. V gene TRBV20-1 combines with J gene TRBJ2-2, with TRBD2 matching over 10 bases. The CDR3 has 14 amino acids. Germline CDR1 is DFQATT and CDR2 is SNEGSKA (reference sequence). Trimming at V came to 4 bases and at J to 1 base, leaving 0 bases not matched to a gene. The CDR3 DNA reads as TGCAGTGCTACTAGCGGGGGGAACACCGGGGAGCTGTTTTTT. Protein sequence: CSATSGGNTGELFF.

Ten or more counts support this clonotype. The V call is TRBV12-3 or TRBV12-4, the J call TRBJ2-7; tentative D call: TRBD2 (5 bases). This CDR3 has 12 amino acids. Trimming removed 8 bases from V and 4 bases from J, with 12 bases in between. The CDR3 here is CASGLGGYEQYF. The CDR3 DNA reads TGTGCCAGCGGGTTAGGAGGTTACGAGCAGTACTTC.

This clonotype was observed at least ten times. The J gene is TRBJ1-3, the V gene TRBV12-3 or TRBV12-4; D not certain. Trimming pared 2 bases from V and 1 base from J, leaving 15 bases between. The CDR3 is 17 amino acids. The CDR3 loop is CASSLKTTQRSGNTIYF. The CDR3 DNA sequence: TGTGCCAGCAGTTTAAAAACGACACAGAGATCTGGAAACACCATATATTTT.